The 2 T cell receptor beta chains given below trace back to one sample, sequenced in a study of T cell responses to AZD1222 COVID-19 vaccine (dated by TCRdb to about 2021). Sample time point, as interpreted from the label and publication: baseline before first vaccination. The library was obtained by the immunoSEQ multiplex PCR assay. Held by TCRdb, this immuneACCESS table contains in-frame sequences only and omits some clones. Under half of the omission traces to an unresolved V gene where checked; the cause of the rest is unknown. For this sample, the table gives about 140,000 clones. The ten most abundant clones make up over 2% of the sample. Sequenced material: peripheral blood. Receptors originate from an adult in good health.

The chain is built from TRBV5-4 and TRBJ1-1; 7 bases fit TRBD1. Germline loops: CDR1 SGHNT, CDR2 YYREEE (reference sequence). With V trimmed by 6 bases and J by 0 bases, 5 bases remained unmatched. The CDR3 loop spans 14 amino acids. CDR3 amino acids: CASTRGQVNTEAFF. In nucleotides, the CDR3 is TGTGCCAGCACGAGAGGACAGGTGAACACTGAAGCTTTCTTT.

The J gene is TRBJ2-3, the V gene TRBV28; 15 bases are a match to TRBD2. The CDR3 length is 20 residues. J lost 3 bases, V lost 5 bases, and 15 bases had no gene match. Per the germline V gene, CDR1 is MDHEN and CDR2 is SYDVKM. CDR3 protein: CASSRLRGLAGGPRTDTQYF. Here the CDR3 DNA reads TGTGCCAGCAGTCGCCTCCGAGGACTAGCGGGGGGGCCGAGGACAGATACGCAGTATTTT.